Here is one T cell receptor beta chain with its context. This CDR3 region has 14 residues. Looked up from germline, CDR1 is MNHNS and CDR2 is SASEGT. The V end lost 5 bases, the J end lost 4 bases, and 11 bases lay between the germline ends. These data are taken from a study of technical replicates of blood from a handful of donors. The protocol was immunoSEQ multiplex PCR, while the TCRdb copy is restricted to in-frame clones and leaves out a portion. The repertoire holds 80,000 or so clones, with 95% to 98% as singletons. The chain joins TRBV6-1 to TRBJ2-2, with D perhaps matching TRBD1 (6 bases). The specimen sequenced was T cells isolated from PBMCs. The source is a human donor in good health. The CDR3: CASSLPRGTGELFF. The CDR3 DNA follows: TGTGCCAGCAGTCTACCCAGGGGCACCGGGGAGCTGTTTTTT.